This paragraph reports one TCR beta chain. Its antigen is undetermined. Both 60 Vbeta primers and 13 Jbeta primers went into the PCR. Data came from immunoSEQ multiplex PCR; TCRdb stores just in-frame clones and leaves some out. This sample's table has approximately 150,000 clones. This sample stems from a study of cytomegalovirus exposure and HLA in healthy donors. Study-level findings and limits: In vitro experiments confirmed that three CMV-associated chains were specific for CMV antigens. Across donors, most TCRs were seen rarely, yet some public ones were widespread.

Germline loops: CDR1 KGHSH, CDR2 LQKENI. The CDR3 has 17 amino acids. The V end lost 3 bases, the J end lost 0 bases, and 16 bases lay between the germline ends. Healthy people donating bone marrow made up the donors. This chain uses TRBV18 with TRBJ2-3; TRBD2 might be the D (7 bases). The source of this sequence is a male donor in good health and CMV-seronegative. Sequenced: PBMCs. The CDR3: CASSPLGGAVSTDTQYF. In DNA, the CDR3 is TGTGCCAGCTCACCTTTAGGGGGGGCGGTGAGCACAGATACGCAGTATTTT.